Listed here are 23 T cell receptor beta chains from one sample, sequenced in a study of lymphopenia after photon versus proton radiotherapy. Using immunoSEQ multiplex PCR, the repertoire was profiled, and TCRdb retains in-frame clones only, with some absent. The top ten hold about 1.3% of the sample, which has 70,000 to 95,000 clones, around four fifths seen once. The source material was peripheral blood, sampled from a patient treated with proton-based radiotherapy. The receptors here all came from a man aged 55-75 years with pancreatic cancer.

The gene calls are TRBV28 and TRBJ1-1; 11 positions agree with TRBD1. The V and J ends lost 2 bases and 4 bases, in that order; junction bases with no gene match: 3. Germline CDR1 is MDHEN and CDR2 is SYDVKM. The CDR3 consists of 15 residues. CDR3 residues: CASSLIGTGGTEAFF. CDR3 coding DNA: TGTGCCAGCAGTTTAATTGGGACAGGGGGCACTGAAGCTTTCTTT. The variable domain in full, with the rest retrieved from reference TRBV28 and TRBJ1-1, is DVKVTQSSRYLVKRTGEKVFLECVQDMDHENMFWYRQDPGLGLRLIYFSYDVKMKEKGDIPEGYSVSREKKERFSLILESASTNQTSMYLCASSLIGTGGTEAFFGQGTRLTVV.

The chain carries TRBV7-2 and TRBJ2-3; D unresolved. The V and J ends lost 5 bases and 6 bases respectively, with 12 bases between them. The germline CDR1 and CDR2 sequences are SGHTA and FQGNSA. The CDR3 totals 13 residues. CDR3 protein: CASSRSKGDTQYF. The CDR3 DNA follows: TGTGCCAGCAGCCGGTCCAAAGGGGATACGCAGTATTTT.

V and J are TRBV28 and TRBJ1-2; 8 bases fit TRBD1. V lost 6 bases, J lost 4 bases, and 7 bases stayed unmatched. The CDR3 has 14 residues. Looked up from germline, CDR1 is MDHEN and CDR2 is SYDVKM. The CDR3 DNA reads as TGTGCCAGCAGACGGACAGGGAATAGCTATGGCTACACCTTC. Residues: CASRRTGNSYGYTF.

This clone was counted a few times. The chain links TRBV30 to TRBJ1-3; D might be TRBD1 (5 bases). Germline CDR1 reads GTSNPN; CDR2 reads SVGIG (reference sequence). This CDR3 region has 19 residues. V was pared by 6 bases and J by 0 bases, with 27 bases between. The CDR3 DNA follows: TGTGCCTGTGCTCCGGGACTGGGTTTCGGACCGAGCTCTGGAAACACCATATATTTT. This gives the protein CACAPGLGFGPSSGNTIYF.

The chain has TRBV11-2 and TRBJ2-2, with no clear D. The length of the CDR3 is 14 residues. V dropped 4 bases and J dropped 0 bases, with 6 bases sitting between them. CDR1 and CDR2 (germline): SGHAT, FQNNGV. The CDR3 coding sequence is TGTGCCAGCAGCTCGAGGTCGAACACCGGGGAGCTGTTTTTT. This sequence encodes CASSSRSNTGELFF.

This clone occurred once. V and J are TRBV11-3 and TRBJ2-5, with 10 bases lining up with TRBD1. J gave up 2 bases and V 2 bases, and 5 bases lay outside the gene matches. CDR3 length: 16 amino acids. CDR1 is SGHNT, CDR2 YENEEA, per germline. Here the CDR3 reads CASSLPGQGLQETQYF. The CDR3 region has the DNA TGTGCCAGCAGCTTACCGGGACAGGGGTTACAAGAGACCCAGTACTTC.

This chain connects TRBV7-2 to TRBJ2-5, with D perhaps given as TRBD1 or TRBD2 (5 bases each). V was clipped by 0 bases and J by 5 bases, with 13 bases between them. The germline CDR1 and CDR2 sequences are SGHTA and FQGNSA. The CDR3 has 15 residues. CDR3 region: CASSLAGTPGETQYF. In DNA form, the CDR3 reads TGTGCCAGCAGCTTAGCCGGGACCCCGGGGGAGACCCAGTACTTC.

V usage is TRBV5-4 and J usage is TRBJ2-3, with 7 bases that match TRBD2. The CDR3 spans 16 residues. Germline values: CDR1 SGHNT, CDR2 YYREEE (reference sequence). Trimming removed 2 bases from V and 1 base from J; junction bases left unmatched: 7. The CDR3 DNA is TGTGCCAGCAGCTTTCGGGACTATCTACGCACAGATACGCAGTATTTT. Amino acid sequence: CASSFRDYLRTDTQYF.

CDR3 sequence: CASSFLREVSYEQYF. In DNA, the CDR3 is TGTGCCAGCAGCTTTTTGCGGGAGGTCTCCTACGAGCAGTACTTC. The chain recombines TRBV5-6 with TRBJ2-7; TRBD2 aligns across 8 bases. The CDR3 length is 15 residues. Germline-derived CDR1 and CDR2 are SGHDT and YYEEEE. V shed 2 bases and J 0 bases; nucleotides not matched to a gene: 4.

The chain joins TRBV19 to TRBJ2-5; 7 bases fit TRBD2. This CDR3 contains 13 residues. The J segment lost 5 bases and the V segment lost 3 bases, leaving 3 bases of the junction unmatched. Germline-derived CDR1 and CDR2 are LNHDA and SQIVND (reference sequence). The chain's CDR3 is CASSITSVETQYF. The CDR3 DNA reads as TGTGCCAGTAGTATTACTAGCGTGGAGACCCAGTACTTC.

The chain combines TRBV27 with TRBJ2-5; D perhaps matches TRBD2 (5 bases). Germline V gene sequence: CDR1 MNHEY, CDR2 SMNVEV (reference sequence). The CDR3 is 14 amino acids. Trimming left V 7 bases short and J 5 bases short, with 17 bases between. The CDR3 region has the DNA TGTGCCAGCACTTCATTATCTGCGGGTGAGACCCAGTACTTC. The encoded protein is CASTSLSAGETQYF.

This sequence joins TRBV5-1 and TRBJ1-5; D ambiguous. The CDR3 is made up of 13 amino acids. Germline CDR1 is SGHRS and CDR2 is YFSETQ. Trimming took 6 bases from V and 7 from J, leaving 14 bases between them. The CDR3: CASNGGEGQPQHF. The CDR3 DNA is TGCGCCAGCAACGGCGGGGAGGGCCAGCCCCAGCATTTT.

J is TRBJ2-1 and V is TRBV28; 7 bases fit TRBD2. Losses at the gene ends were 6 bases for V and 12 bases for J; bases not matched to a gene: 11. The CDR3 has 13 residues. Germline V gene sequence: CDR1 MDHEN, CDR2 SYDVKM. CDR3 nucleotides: TGTGCCAGCAGCTTTCGGCGGGAGAGGTGGCAGTTCTTC. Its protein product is CASSFRRERWQFF. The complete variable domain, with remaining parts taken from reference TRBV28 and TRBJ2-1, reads DVKVTQSSRYLVKRTGEKVFLECVQDMDHENMFWYRQDPGLGLRLIYFSYDVKMKEKGDIPEGYSVSREKKERFSLILESASTNQTSMYLCASSFRRERWQFFGPGTRLTVL.

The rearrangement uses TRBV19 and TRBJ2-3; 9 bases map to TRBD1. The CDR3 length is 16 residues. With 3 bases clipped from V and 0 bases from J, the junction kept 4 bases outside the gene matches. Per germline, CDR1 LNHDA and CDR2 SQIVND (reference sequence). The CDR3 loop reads CASSIAGQGSTDTQYF. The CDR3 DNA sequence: TGTGCCAGTAGTATCGCGGGACAGGGTAGCACAGATACGCAGTATTTT.

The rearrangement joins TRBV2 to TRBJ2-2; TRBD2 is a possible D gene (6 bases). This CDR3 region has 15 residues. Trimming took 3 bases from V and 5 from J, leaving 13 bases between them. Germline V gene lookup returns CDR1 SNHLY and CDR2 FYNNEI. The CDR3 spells CASSESGVETGELFF. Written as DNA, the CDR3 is TGTGCCAGCAGTGAGTCGGGAGTTGAAACCGGGGAGCTGTTTTTT.

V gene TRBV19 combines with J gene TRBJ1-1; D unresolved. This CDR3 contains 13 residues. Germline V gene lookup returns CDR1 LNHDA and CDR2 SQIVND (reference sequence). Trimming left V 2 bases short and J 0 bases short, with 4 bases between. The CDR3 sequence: CASSIMVNTEAFF. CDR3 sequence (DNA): TGTGCCAGTAGTATAATGGTGAACACTGAAGCTTTCTTT.

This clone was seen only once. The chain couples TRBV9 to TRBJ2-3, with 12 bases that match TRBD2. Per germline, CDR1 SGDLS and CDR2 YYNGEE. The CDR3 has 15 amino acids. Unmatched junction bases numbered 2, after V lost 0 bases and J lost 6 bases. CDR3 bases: TGTGCCAGCAGCGTAGGACTAGCGGGAGCGGATACGCAGTATTTT. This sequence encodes CASSVGLAGADTQYF.

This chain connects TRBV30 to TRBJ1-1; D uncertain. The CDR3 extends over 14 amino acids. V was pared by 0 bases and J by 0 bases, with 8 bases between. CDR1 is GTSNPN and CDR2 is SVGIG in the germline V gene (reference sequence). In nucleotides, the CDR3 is TGTGCCTGGAGTGTAGACATATTGAACACTGAAGCTTTCTTT. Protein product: CAWSVDILNTEAFF.

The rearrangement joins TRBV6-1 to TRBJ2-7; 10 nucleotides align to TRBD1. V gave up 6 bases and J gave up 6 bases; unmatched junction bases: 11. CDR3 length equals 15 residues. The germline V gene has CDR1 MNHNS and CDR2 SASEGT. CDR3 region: CASRRGFGTGVEQYF. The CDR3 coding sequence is TGTGCCAGCAGGAGGGGTTTCGGGACAGGGGTCGAGCAGTACTTC.

As DNA, the CDR3 is TGTGCCAGCAGCTTAATAGGGACTAGCGGGACCTACGAGCAGTACTTC. It specifies CASSLIGTSGTYEQYF. J is TRBJ2-7 and V is TRBV7-9; TRBD2 matches at 13 bases. Germline loops: CDR1 SEHNR, CDR2 FQNEAQ (reference sequence). The CDR3 extends over 16 amino acids. Unmatched junction bases numbered 3, after V lost 2 bases and J lost 2 bases. Full variable domain (missing parts from reference TRBV7-9 and TRBJ2-7): DTGVSQNPRHKITKRGQNVTFRCDPISEHNRLYWYRQTLGQGPEFLTYFQNEAQLEKSRLLSDRFSAERPKGSFSTLEIQRTEQGDSAMYLCASSLIGTSGTYEQYFGPGTRLTVT.

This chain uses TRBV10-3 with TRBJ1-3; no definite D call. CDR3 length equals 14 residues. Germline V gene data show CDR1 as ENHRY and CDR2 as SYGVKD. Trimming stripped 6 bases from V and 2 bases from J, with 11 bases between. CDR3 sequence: CAISTRTAGNTIYF. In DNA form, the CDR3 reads TGTGCCATCAGCACACGGACGGCTGGAAACACCATATATTTT.

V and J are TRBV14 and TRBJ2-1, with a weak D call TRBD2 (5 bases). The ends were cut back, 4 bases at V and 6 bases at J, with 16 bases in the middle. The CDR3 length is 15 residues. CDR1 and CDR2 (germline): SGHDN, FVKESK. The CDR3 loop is CASSLYGLPGNEQFF. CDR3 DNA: TGTGCCAGCAGCCTTTACGGACTGCCTGGCAATGAGCAGTTCTTC. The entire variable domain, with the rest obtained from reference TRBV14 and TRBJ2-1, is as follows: EAGVTQFPSHSVIEKGQTVTLRCDPISGHDNLYWYRRVMGKEIKFLLHFVKESKQDESGMPNNRFLAERTGGTYSTLKVQPAELEDSGVYFCASSLYGLPGNEQFFGPGTRLTVL.

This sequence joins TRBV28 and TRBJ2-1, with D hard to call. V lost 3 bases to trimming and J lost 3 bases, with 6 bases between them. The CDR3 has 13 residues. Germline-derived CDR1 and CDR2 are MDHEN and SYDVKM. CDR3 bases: TGTGCCAGCAGTTTGAAAATCTACAATGAGCAGTTCTTC. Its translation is CASSLKIYNEQFF.